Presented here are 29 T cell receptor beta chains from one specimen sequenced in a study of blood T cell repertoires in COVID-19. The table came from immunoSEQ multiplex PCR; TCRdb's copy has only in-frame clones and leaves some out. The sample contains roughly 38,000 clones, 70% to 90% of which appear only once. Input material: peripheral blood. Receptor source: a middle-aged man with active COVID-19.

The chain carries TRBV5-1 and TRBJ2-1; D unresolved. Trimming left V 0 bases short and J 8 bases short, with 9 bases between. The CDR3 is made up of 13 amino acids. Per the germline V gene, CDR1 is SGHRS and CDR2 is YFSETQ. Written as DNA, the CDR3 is TGCGCCAGCAGCTTGGCCCGCGAGGATGAGCAGTTCTTC. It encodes CASSLAREDEQFF.

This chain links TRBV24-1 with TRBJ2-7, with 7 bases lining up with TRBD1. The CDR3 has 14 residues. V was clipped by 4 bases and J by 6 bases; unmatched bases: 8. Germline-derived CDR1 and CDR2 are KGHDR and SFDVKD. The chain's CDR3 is CATSEHLTGSEQYF. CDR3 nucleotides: TGTGCCACCAGTGAGCACTTGACAGGGAGCGAGCAGTACTTC.

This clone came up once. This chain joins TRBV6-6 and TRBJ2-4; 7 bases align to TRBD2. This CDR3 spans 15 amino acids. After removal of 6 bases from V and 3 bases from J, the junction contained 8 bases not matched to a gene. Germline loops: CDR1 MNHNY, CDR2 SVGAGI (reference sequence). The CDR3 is CASSRGEVNKNIQYF. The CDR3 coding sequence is TGTGCCAGCAGCCGGGGGGAGGTGAACAAAAACATTCAGTACTTC.

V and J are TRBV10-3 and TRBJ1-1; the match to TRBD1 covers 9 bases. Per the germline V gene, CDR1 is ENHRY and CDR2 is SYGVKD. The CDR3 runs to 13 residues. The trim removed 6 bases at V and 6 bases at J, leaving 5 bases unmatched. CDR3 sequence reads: CAISWDRASEAFF. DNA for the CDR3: TGTGCCATCAGCTGGGACAGGGCGTCTGAAGCTTTCTTT.

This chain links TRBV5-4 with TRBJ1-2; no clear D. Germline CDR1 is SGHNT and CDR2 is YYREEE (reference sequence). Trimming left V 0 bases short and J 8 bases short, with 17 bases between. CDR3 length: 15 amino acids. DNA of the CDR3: TGTGCCAGCAGCTTGGACGCCAGGCGGGTCGGGGGCTACACCTTC. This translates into CASSLDARRVGGYTF.

As DNA, the CDR3 is TGTGCCAGCAGTTACATGAGGGGGCCATACAATGAGCAGTTCTTC. This codes for CASSYMRGPYNEQFF. The chain combines TRBV6-5 with TRBJ2-1; 7 bases align to TRBD1. J lost 4 bases, V lost 2 bases, and 5 bases had no gene match. Germline V gives CDR1 MNHEY, CDR2 SVGAGI. The CDR3 spans 15 residues.

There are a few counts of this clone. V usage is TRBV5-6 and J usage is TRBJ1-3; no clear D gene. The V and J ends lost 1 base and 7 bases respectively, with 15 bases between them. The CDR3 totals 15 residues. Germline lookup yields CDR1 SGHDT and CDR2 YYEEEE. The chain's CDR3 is CASSLRQALRNTIYF. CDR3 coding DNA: TGTGCCAGCAGCTTGCGGCAGGCACTCAGGAACACCATATATTTT.

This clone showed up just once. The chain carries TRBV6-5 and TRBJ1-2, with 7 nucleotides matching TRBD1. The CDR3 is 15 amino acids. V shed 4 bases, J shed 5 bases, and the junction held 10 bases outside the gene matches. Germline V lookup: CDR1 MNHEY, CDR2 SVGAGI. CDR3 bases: TGTGCCAGCAGTTCATTGACAGGGAGAGGTTATGGCTACACCTTC. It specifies CASSSLTGRGYGYTF.

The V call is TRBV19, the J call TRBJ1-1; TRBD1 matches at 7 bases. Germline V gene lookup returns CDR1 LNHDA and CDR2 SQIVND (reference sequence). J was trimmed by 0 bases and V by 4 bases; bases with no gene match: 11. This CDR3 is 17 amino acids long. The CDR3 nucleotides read TGTGCCAGTAGTACCATGGACAGGATAATAATGAACACTGAAGCTTTCTTT. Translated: CASSTMDRIIMNTEAFF.

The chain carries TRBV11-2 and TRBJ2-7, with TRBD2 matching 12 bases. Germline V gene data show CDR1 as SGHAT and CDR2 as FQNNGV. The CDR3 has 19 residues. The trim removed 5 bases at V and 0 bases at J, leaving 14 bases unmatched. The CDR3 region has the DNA TGTGCCAGCAGCCCCTGGACAGTGGGACTAGCGGGCCGCTCCTACGAGCAGTACTTC. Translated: CASSPWTVGLAGRSYEQYF.

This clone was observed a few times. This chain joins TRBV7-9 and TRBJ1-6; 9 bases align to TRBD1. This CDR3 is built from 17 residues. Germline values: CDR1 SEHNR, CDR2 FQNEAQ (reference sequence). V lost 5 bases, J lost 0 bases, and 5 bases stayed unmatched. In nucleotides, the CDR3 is TGTGCCAGCAGCACCACAGGGGGCAGCTCCTATAATTCACCCCTCCACTTT. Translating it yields CASSTTGGSSYNSPLHF.

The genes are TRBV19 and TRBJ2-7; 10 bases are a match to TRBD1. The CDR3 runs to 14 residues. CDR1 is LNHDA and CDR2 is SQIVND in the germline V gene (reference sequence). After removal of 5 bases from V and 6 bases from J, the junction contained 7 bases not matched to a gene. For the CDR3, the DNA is TGTGCCAGTAGTTGGACGGACAGGGGGACCGAGCAGTACTTC. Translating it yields CASSWTDRGTEQYF.

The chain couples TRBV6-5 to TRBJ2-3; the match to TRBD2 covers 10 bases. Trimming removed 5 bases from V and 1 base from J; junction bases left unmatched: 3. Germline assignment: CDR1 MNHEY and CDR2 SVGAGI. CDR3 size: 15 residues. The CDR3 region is CASSKLAGGTDTQYF. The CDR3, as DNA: TGTGCCAGCAGTAAGCTAGCGGGGGGCACAGATACGCAGTATTTT.

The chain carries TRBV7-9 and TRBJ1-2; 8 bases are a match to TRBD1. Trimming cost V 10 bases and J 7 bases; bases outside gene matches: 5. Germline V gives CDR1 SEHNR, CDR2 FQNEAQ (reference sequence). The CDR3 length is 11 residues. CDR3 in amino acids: CAIVDRAGYTF. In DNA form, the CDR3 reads TGTGCCATCGTGGACAGGGCTGGCTACACCTTC. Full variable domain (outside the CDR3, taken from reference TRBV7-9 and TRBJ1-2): DTGVSQNPRHKITKRGQNVTFRCDPISEHNRLYWYRQTLGQGPEFLTYFQNEAQLEKSRLLSDRFSAERPKGSFSTLEIQRTEQGDSAMYLCAIVDRAGYTFGSGTRLTVV.

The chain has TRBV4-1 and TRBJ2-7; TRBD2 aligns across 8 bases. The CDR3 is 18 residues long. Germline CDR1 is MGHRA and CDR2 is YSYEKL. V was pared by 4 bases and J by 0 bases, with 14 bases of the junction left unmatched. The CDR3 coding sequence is TGCGCCAGCAGCCGGGACCCCCCAGCGGGGGTTCTCTCCTACGAGCAGTACTTC. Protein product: CASSRDPPAGVLSYEQYF.

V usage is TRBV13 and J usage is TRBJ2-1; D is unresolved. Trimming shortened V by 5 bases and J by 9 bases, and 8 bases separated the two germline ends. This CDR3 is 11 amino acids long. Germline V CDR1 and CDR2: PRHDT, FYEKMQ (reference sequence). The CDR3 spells CASSKSGEQFF. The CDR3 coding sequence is TGTGCCAGCAGCAAGAGTGGTGAGCAGTTCTTC.

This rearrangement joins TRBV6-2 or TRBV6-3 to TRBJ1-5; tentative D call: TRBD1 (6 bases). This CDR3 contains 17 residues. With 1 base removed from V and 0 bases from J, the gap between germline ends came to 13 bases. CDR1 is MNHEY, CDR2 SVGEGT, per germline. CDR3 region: CASSYLRGGSSNQPQHF. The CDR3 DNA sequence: TGTGCCAGCAGTTACTTGAGGGGGGGATCTAGCAATCAGCCCCAGCATTTT.

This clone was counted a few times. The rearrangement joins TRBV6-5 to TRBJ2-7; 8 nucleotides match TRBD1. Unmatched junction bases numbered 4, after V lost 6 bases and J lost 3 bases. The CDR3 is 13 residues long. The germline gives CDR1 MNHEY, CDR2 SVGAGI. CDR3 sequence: CASSQQGDYEQYF. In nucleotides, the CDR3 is TGTGCCAGCAGCCAACAGGGGGACTACGAGCAGTACTTC.

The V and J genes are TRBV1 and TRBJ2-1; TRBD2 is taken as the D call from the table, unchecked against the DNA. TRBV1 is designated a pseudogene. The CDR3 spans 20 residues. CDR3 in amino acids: CTSSQDASREANSSYNEQFF. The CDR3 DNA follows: TGCACCAGCAGCCAAGATGCGAGTCGAGAGGCCAATAGCTCCTACAATGAGCAGTTCTTC.

The DNA of the CDR3 is TGCGCCAGCAGTGCTAGCGGCCTTGCGCAGTTCTTC. It yields the protein CASSASGLAQFF. The genes are TRBV10-1 and TRBJ2-1, with 7 bases that match TRBD2. The CDR3 consists of 12 residues. Losses at the gene ends were 4 bases for V and 12 bases for J; bases not matched to a gene: 6. Germline loops: CDR1 WNHNN, CDR2 SYGVQD (reference sequence).

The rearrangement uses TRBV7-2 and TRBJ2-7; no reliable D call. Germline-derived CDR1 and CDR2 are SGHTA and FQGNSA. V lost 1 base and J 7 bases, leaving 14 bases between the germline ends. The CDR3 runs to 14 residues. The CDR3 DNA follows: TGTGCCAGCAGCTTAGTAAGCCTAGTCCGGGAGCAGTACTTC. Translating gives CASSLVSLVREQYF.

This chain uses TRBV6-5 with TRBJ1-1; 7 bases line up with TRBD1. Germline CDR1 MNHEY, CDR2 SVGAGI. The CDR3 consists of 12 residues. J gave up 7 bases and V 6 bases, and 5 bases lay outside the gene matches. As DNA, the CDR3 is TGTGCCAGCAGCCTAACAGGGGTTGAAGCTTTCTTT. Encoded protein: CASSLTGVEAFF.

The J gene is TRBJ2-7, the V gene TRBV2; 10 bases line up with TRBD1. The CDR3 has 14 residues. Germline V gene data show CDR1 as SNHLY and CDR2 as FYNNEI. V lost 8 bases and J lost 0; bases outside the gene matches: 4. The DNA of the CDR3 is TGTGCCAGCCCGGGACAGGGGAACTCCTACGAGCAGTACTTC. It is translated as CASPGQGNSYEQYF.

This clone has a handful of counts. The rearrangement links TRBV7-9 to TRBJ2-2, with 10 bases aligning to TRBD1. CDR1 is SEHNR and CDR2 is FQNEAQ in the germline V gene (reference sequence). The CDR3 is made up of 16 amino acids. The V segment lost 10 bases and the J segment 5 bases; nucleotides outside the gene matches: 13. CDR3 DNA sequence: TGTGCCACCCCTCCGGTTGGACAGGGGGTAACCGGGGAGCTGTTTTTT. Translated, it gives CATPPVGQGVTGELFF.

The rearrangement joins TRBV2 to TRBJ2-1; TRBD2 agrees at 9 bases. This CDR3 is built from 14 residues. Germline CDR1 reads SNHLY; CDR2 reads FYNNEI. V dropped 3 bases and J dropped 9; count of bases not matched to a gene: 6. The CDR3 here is CASSELAGYSEQFF. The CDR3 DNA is TGTGCCAGCAGTGAGCTAGCGGGGTACTCTGAGCAGTTCTTC.

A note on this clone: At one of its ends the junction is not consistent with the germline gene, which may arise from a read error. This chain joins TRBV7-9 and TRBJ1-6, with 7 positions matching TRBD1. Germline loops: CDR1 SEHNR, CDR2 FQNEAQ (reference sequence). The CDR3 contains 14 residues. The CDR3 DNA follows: TGTGCCAGCAGCTTAGGTGACAGGGATTCTCCCCTCCACTTT. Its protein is CASSLGDRDSPLHF.

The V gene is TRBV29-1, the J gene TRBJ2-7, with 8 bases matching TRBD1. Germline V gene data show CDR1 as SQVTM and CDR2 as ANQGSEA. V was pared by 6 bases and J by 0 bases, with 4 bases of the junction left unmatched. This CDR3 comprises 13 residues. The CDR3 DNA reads TGCAGCGTCGGGACAGGAGTCTCCTACGAGCAGTACTTC. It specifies CSVGTGVSYEQYF.

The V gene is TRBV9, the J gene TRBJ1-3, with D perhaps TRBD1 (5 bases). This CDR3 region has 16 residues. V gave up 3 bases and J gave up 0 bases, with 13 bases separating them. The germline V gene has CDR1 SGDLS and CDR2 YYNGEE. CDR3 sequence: CASSATGPNSGNTIYF. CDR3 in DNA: TGTGCCAGCAGCGCAACAGGTCCCAACTCTGGAAACACCATATATTTT. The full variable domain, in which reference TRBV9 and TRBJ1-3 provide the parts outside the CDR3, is DSGVTQTPKHLITATGQRVTLRCSPRSGDLSVYWYQQSLDQGLQFLIQYYNGEERAKGNILERFSAQQFPDLHSELNLSSLELGDSALYFCASSATGPNSGNTIYFGEGSWLTVV.

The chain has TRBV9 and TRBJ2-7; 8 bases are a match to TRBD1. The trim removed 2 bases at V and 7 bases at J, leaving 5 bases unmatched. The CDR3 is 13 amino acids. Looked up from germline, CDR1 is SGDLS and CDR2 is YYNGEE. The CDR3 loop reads CASSVGTGGEQYF. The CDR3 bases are TGTGCCAGCAGCGTCGGGACAGGCGGGGAGCAGTACTTC. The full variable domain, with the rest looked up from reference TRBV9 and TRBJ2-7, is DSGVTQTPKHLITATGQRVTLRCSPRSGDLSVYWYQQSLDQGLQFLIQYYNGEERAKGNILERFSAQQFPDLHSELNLSSLELGDSALYFCASSVGTGGEQYFGPGTRLTVT.